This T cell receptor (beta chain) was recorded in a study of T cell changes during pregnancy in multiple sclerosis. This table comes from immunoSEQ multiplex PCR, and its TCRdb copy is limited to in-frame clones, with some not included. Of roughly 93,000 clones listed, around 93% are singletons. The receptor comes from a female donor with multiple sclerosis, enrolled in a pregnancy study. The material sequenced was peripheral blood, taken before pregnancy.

The CDR3 is CASSSRQGAEAFF. The CDR3 bases are TGTGCCAGCAGCTCCCGACAGGGGGCTGAAGCTTTCTTT. J is TRBJ1-1 and V is TRBV7-8, with 9 nucleotides matching TRBD1. The germline CDR1 and CDR2 sequences are SGHVS and FQNEAQ. The V segment lost 4 bases and the J segment 6 bases; nucleotides outside the gene matches: 3. The CDR3 has 13 amino acids.